These 23 T cell receptor beta chains were all obtained from the same sample, sequenced in a study of blood T cell repertoires in COVID-19. Generated by immunoSEQ multiplex PCR, the TCRdb table keeps only in-frame clones and is missing some. The sample contains tens of thousands of clones, around 80% of which appear only once. The material sequenced was peripheral blood. The receptors here all came from a woman of 80 years or more with active or convalescent COVID-19.

The CDR3 nucleotides are TGTGCCAGCAGAATAGGGGGGAACACCGGGGAGCTGTTTTTT. Encoded protein: CASRIGGNTGELFF. J is TRBJ2-2 and V is TRBV6-5; possible D gene TRBD1, 6 bases. Trimming took off 6 bases at V and 1 base at J, with 9 bases between the two ends. CDR3 length: 14 residues. Germline V gives CDR1 MNHEY, CDR2 SVGAGI.

The chain employs TRBV24-1 and TRBJ2-3, with a tentative D call TRBD1 (6 bases). Germline CDR1 KGHDR, CDR2 SFDVKD. V lost 6 bases and J lost 0, with 15 bases in between. The CDR3 totals 16 residues. The CDR3 DNA reads as TGTGCCACCAGTCTAGACCGAAGGGGGAGCACAGATACGCAGTATTTT. Its translation: CATSLDRRGSTDTQYF.

The chain carries TRBV5-5 and TRBJ2-1; D may be TRBD1 (5 bases). Per the germline V gene, CDR1 is SGHKS and CDR2 is YYEKEE (reference sequence). The V gene lost 0 bases and the J gene lost 7 bases, with 14 bases spanning the gap. The length of the CDR3 is 15 residues. Here the CDR3 DNA reads TGTGCCAGCAGCTTGGAGGACACGGCTCGGAATGAGCAGTTCTTC. Amino acid sequence: CASSLEDTARNEQFF.

The chain uses TRBV10-1 and TRBJ2-1; D is possibly TRBD2 (6 bases). Trimming cost V 3 bases and J 9 bases, with 18 bases left between them. The germline V gene has CDR1 WNHNN and CDR2 SYGVQD (reference sequence). The CDR3 contains 15 residues. The CDR3 reads CASSDQSWGEGEQFF. The CDR3 DNA follows: TGCGCCAGCAGTGACCAATCTTGGGGGGAAGGTGAGCAGTTCTTC.

The V and J genes are TRBV29-1 and TRBJ2-1; D is perhaps TRBD2 (6 bases). The germline V gene encodes CDR1 SQVTM and CDR2 ANQGSEA. The V gene lost 0 bases and the J gene lost 10 bases, with 19 bases spanning the gap. This CDR3 spans 15 amino acids. The CDR3 region is CSVEDDLATGGEQFF. The CDR3 DNA follows: TGCAGCGTTGAAGATGATCTAGCCACTGGAGGGGAGCAGTTCTTC.

V gene TRBV6-5 combines with J gene TRBJ2-1; 9 bases map to TRBD2. V lost 9 bases to trimming and J lost 4 bases; unmatched junction nucleotides: 10. CDR3 length: 15 residues. The germline V gene encodes CDR1 MNHEY and CDR2 SVGAGI. Written as DNA, the CDR3 is TGTGCCAGTTTTCCCCGACTAGCGGAGTACAATGAGCAGTTCTTC. Its translation is CASFPRLAEYNEQFF.

The V gene is TRBV18, the J gene TRBJ2-7; D is possibly TRBD2 (5 bases). V shed 3 bases and J shed 5 bases, with 14 bases lying between them. The CDR3 runs 14 residues. Germline-derived CDR1 and CDR2 are KGHSH and LQKENI. CDR3 protein: CASSPSTRTHEQYF. CDR3 nucleotides: TGTGCCAGCTCACCCTCGACCCGGACTCACGAGCAGTACTTC.

This clone has a handful of counts. Additional DNA sequences in this sample encode the identical CDR3. This sequence joins TRBV5-6 and TRBJ2-2, with 7 positions matching TRBD1. V shed 0 bases, J shed 5 bases, and the junction held 4 bases outside the gene matches. Germline V lookup: CDR1 SGHDT, CDR2 YYEEEE. This CDR3 spans 15 amino acids. This chain's CDR3 is CASSLGPGGTGELFF. The DNA for the CDR3 is TGTGCCAGCAGCTTGGGCCCAGGGGGAACCGGGGAGCTGTTTTTT.

This clone was picked up a small number of times. CDR3 residues: CASSLDRIHTGELFF. Here the CDR3 DNA reads TGTGCCAGCAGCCTCGACAGGATTCACACCGGGGAGCTGTTTTTT. The gene calls are TRBV6-5 and TRBJ2-2; D may be TRBD1 (6 bases). Germline loops: CDR1 MNHEY, CDR2 SVGAGI. The CDR3 consists of 15 residues. The V and J ends lost 6 bases and 3 bases respectively, with 14 bases between them.

This chain joins TRBV7-3 and TRBJ2-1; D might be TRBD2 (7 bases). Germline V gene data show CDR1 as SGHTA and CDR2 as FQGTGA. The CDR3 is made up of 14 amino acids. V was clipped by 2 bases and J by 10 bases, with 15 bases between them. The CDR3 reads CASSLGLGGTEQFF. The DNA for the CDR3 is TGTGCCAGCAGCTTAGGTCTCGGGGGGACAGAGCAGTTCTTC.

The chain's CDR3 is CSASPGYSNQPQHF. Written as DNA, the CDR3 is TGCAGTGCTAGTCCCGGTTATAGCAATCAGCCCCAGCATTTT. The rearrangement uses TRBV20-1 and TRBJ1-5; the D is unclear. Germline assignment: CDR1 DFQATT and CDR2 SNEGSKA (reference sequence). V was cut by 3 bases and J by 0 bases, with 9 bases left in between. The CDR3 consists of 14 residues.

This clone was observed at least ten times. The chain has TRBV11-3 and TRBJ2-7; D is possibly TRBD1 (6 bases). The ends were cut back, 5 bases at V and 3 bases at J, with 17 bases in the middle. Looked up from germline, CDR1 is SGHNT and CDR2 is YENEEA. The CDR3 has 15 residues. As DNA, the CDR3 is TGTGCCAGCAGCGACGCCGGGACATCAAACTACGAGCAGTACTTC. Protein product: CASSDAGTSNYEQYF.

The J gene is TRBJ2-5, the V gene TRBV9; 10 bases agree with TRBD2. Trimming took 2 bases from V and 2 from J; bases not matched to a gene: 6. Germline CDR1 is SGDLS and CDR2 is YYNGEE. This CDR3 spans 16 amino acids. The CDR3 nucleotides are TGTGCCAGCAGCGTCTCTAGCGGGGGCCCGCAAGAGACCCAGTACTTC. Protein product: CASSVSSGGPQETQYF.

The V call is TRBV6-5, the J call TRBJ1-5; possible D gene TRBD1, 6 bases. The CDR3 contains 12 residues. V lost 5 bases to trimming and J lost 7 bases, with 9 bases between them. CDR1 and CDR2 (germline): MNHEY, SVGAGI. Here the CDR3 DNA reads TGTGCCAGCAGTCCAGGGGACCAGCCCCAGCATTTT. It yields the protein CASSPGDQPQHF.

The CDR3 sequence is CASSPGQGGTEAFF. The CDR3 DNA reads TGCGCCAGCAGCCCCGGACAGGGAGGCACTGAAGCTTTCTTT. This chain connects TRBV4-3 to TRBJ1-1, with TRBD1 matching over 8 bases. Looked up from germline, CDR1 is LGHNA and CDR2 is YSLEER. V was clipped by 4 bases and J by 4 bases; unmatched bases: 5. This CDR3 has 14 residues.

V usage is TRBV7-6 and J usage is TRBJ2-7; 8 nucleotides match TRBD1. Germline V gene sequence: CDR1 SGHVS, CDR2 FNYEAQ. The CDR3 extends over 15 amino acids. V shed 5 bases, J shed 5 bases, and the junction held 11 bases outside the gene matches. The CDR3 reads CASSITGGGMDEQYF. CDR3 coding DNA: TGTGCCAGCAGCATAACAGGGGGTGGCATGGACGAGCAGTACTTC.

This clone was seen more than once but under ten times. No DNA is shown, since the ends of the CDR3 on it are uncertain; the CDR3 is the one TCRdb lists. The chain uses TRBV28 and TRBJ1-2; the table's D call of TRBD1 was not tested on the DNA. The CDR3 spans 16 residues, counting both ends. The germline V gene encodes CDR1 MDHEN and CDR2 SYDVKM. The CDR3 sequence: CASSSSGQGGDYGYTF.

The chain couples TRBV19 to TRBJ2-2; possible D gene TRBD2, 6 bases. Trimming left V 1 base short and J 7 bases short, with 22 bases between. The CDR3 runs to 18 residues. CDR1 LNHDA and CDR2 SQIVND come from the germline V gene (reference sequence). The CDR3 DNA sequence: TGTGCCAGTAGTATAGTTGGGGCGACTAGGCGGAGGGTCGGGGAGCTGTTTTTT. Its translation is CASSIVGATRRRVGELFF.

V gene TRBV4-3 combines with J gene TRBJ2-1; 9 nucleotides align to TRBD2. J was trimmed by 0 bases and V by 6 bases; bases with no gene match: 6. Per the germline V gene, CDR1 is LGHNA and CDR2 is YSLEER. There are 16 residues in the CDR3. The CDR3 protein is CASSGSGGSSYNEQFF. The CDR3 DNA is TGCGCCAGCAGTGGGAGCGGGGGGAGCTCCTACAATGAGCAGTTCTTC.

The gene calls are TRBV7-9 and TRBJ1-3; D may be TRBD1 (5 bases). The CDR3 covers 14 residues. The germline V and J ends were trimmed by 5 bases and 2 bases, with 10 bases remaining between them. Germline CDR1 is SEHNR and CDR2 is FQNEAQ (reference sequence). For the CDR3, the DNA is TGTGCCAGCAGCCCCTCGACAGCTGGAAACACCATATATTTT. Translating it yields CASSPSTAGNTIYF.

This clone was seen a few times. The chain links TRBV30 to TRBJ1-4; 7 bases line up with TRBD1. CDR1 is GTSNPN, CDR2 SVGIG, per germline (reference sequence). CDR3 length: 15 amino acids. J lost 8 bases, V lost 0 bases, and 9 bases had no gene match. The DNA of the CDR3 is TGTGCCTGGAGTGTACGGGCAGGGGGTTTCGAAAAACTGTTTTTT. Amino acids: CAWSVRAGGFEKLFF.

V is TRBV27 and J is TRBJ2-5; 8 positions match TRBD2. Germline values: CDR1 MNHEY, CDR2 SMNVEV (reference sequence). The CDR3 is 12 residues long. With 5 bases clipped from V and 5 bases from J, the junction kept 1 base outside the gene matches. CDR3 loop: CASSRGGETQYF. The CDR3 DNA reads TGTGCCAGCAGTCGCGGGGGGGAGACCCAGTACTTC.

This chain links TRBV19 with TRBJ2-3, with D possibly TRBD2 on 7 matching bases. The CDR3 sequence is 15 residues long. The V and J ends lost 5 bases and 2 bases respectively, with 14 bases between them. In germline, CDR1 is LNHDA, CDR2 SQIVND (reference sequence). This chain's CDR3 is CASSLSGGHTDTQYF. The DNA for the CDR3 is TGTGCCAGTAGTCTCTCCGGGGGGCACACAGATACGCAGTATTTT. The whole variable domain, remainder taken from reference TRBV19 and TRBJ2-3, is DGGITQSPKYLFRKEGQNVTLSCEQNLNHDAMYWYRQDPGQGLRLIYYSQIVNDFQKGDIAEGYSVSREKKESFPLTVTSAQKNPTAFYLCASSLSGGHTDTQYFGPGTRLTVL.